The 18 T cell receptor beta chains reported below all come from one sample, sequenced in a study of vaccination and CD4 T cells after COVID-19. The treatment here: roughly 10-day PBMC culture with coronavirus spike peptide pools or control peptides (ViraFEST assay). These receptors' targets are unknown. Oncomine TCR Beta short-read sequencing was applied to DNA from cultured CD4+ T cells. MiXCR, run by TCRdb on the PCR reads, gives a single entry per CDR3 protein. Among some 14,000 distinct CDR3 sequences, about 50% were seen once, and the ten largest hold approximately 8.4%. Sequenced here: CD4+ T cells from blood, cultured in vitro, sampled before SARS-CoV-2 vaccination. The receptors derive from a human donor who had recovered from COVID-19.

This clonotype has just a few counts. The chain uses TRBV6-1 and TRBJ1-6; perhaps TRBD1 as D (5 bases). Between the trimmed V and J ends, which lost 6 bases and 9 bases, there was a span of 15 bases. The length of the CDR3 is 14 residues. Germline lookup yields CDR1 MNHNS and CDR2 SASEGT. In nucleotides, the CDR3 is TGTGCCAGCAGGGATCAGGGTTGGGTTTCACCCCTCCACTTT. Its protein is CASRDQGWVSPLHF.

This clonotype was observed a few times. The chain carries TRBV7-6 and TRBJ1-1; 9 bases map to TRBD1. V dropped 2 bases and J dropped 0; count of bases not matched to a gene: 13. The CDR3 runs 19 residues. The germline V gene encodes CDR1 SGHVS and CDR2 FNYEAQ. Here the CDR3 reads CASSLSQPGQGPMNTEAFF. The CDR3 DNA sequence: TGTGCCAGCAGCTTAAGCCAACCGGGACAGGGCCCCATGAACACTGAAGCTTTCTTT.

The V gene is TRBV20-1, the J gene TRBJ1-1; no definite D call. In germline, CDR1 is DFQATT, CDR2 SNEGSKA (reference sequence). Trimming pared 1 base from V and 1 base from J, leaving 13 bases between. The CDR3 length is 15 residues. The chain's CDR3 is CSARAGTRQNTEAFF. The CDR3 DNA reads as TGCAGTGCTAGAGCCGGTACACGACAGAACACTGAAGCTTTCTTT.

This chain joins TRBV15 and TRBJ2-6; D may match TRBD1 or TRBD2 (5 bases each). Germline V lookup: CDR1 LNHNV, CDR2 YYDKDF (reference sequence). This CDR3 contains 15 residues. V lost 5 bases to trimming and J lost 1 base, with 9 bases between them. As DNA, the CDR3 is TGTGCCACCAGCGGGACGGCATCTGGGGCCAACGTCCTGACTTTC. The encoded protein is CATSGTASGANVLTF.

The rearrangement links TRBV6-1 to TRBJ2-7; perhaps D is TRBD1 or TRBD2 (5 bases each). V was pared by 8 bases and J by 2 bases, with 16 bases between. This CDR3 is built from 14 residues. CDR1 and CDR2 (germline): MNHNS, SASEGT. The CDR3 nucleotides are TGTGCCAGCCAACTCGGGACGTCTGCCTACGAGCAGTACTTC. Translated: CASQLGTSAYEQYF.

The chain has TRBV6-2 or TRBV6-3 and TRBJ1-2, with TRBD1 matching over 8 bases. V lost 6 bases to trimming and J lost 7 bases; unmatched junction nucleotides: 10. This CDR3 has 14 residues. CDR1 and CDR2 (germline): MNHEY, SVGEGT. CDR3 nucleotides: TGTGCCAGCAGGGAGACAGGGGCCCAGGGTGGCTACACCTTC. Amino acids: CASRETGAQGGYTF.

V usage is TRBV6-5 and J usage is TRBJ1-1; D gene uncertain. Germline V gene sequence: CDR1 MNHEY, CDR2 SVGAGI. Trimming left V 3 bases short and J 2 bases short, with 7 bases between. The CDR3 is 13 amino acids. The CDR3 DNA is TGTGCCAGCAGTTATCGAAGTAACACTGAAGCTTTCTTT. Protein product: CASSYRSNTEAFF.

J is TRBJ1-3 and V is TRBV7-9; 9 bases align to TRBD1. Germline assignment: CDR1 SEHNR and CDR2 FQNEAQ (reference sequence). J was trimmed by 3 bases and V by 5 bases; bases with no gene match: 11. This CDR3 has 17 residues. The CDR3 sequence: CASSPGPGTGNGNTIYF. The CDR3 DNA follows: TGTGCCAGCAGCCCAGGTCCCGGGACAGGGAATGGAAACACCATATATTTT. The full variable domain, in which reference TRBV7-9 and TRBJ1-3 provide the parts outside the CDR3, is DTGVSQNPRHKITKRGQNVTFRCDPISEHNRLYWYRQTLGQGPEFLTYFQNEAQLEKSRLLSDRFSAERPKGSFSTLEIQRTEQGDSAMYLCASSPGPGTGNGNTIYFGEGSWLTVV.

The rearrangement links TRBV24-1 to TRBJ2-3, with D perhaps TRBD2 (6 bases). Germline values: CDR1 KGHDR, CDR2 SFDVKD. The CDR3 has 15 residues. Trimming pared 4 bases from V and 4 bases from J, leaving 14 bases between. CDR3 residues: CATSDEVGGADTQYF. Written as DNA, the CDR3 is TGTGCCACCAGTGACGAAGTGGGAGGTGCAGATACGCAGTATTTT.

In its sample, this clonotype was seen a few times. Here the CDR3 reads CATSSTGTGELFF. In DNA form, the CDR3 reads TGTGCCACCAGCAGCACTGGGACAGGGGAGCTGTTTTTT. The chain recombines TRBV15 with TRBJ2-2, with D possibly matching TRBD1 (6 bases). The V end lost 3 bases, the J end lost 8 bases, and 10 bases lay between the germline ends. This CDR3 contains 13 residues. The germline gives CDR1 LNHNV, CDR2 YYDKDF (reference sequence).

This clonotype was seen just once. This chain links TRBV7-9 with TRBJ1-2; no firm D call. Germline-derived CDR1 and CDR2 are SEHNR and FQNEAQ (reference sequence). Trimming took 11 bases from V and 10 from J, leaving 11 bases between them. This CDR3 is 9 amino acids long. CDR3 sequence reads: CAGGSDYTF. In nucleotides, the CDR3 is TGTGCCGGAGGGAGTGACTACACCTTC.

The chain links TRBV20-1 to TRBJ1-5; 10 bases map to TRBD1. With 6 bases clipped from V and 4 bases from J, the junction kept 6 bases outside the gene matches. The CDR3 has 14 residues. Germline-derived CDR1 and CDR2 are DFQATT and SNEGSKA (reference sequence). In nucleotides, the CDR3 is TGCAGTGCCCCGGACAGGGGGGGGAATCAGCCCCAGCATTTT. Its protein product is CSAPDRGGNQPQHF.

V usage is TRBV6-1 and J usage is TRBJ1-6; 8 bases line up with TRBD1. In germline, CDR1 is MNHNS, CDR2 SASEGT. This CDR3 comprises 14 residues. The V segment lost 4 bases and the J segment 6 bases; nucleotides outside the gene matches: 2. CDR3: CASSAGGGNSPLHF. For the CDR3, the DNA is TGTGCCAGCAGTGCAGGGGGCGGTAATTCACCCCTCCACTTT.

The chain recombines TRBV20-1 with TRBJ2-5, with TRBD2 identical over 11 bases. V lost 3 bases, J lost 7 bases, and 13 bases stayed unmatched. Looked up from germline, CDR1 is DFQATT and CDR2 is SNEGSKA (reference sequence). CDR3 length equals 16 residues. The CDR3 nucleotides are TGCAGTGCTAGTGTACCGGGACTAGCGGCAGCGGGGACCCAGTACTTC. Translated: CSASVPGLAAAGTQYF.

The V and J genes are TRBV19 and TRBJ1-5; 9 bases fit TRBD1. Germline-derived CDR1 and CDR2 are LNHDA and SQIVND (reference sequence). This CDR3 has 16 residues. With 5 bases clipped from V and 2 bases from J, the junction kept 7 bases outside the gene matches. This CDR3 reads CASSSRGQGGNQPQHF. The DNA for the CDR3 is TGTGCCAGTAGTTCACGGGGACAGGGTGGCAATCAGCCCCAGCATTTT.

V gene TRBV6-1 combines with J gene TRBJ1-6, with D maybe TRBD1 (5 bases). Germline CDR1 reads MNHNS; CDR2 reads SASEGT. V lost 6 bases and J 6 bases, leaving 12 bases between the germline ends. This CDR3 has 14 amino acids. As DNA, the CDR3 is TGTGCCAGCAGGCTGACAGTTTCTAATTCACCCCTCCACTTT. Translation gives CASRLTVSNSPLHF.

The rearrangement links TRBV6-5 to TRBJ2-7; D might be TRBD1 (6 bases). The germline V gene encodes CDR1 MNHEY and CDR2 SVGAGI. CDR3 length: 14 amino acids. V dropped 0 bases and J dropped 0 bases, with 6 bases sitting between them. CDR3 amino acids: CASSYSGASYEQYF. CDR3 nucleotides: TGTGCCAGCAGTTACTCGGGGGCCTCCTACGAGCAGTACTTC.

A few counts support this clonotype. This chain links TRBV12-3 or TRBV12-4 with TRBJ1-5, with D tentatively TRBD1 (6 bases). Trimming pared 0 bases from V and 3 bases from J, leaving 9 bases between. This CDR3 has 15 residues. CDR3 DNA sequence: TGTGCCAGCAGTTTAGCGGGGGACAACAATCAGCCCCAGCATTTT. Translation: CASSLAGDNNQPQHF.